The clone carrying this TCR beta chain was counted ten times or more. Its antigen is currently unknown. The TCR beta library used iRepertoire HTBI primers with Arm-PCR amplification of CDR3. TCRdb called the multiplex PCR reads again in MiXCR, with one record for every CDR3 protein. The repertoire has a few hundred thousand distinct CDR3 sequences, approximately 25% of them found once; the top ten carry under 35%. The time point here: persistent/refractory GD, antithyroid drugs over 5 years with positive TRAb. Extracted RNA from PBMCs served as the source of the TCR library. The data were taken from a study of regulatory T cells in long-lasting Graves disease. Looking at the study overall: Treatment with antithyroid drugs for over 5 years, together with positive TSH receptor antibodies, meant persistent Graves' disease. General observations from the study: The number of shared public clonotypes was higher in persistent patients (under 3,000) than new patients (over 900). Favoring TRBV28, TRBJ1-2 and TRBJ2-5 was a feature seen in persistent disease. Persistent-disease Graves' patients showed less TCR diversity than new cases.

This CDR3 contains 15 residues. Trimming shortened V by 1 base and J by 2 bases, and 12 bases separated the two germline ends. Germline loops: CDR1 DFQATT, CDR2 SNEGSKA (reference sequence). This chain connects TRBV20-1 to TRBJ1-5, with a tentative D call TRBD1 (5 bases). This sequence was found in a woman in her thirties or forties with Graves disease. Source: peripheral blood mononuclear cells (PBMCs), taken when the disease was refractory, from a patient treated with antithyroid drugs. The CDR3 spells CSARVETVGNQPQHF. CDR3 nucleotides: TGCAGTGCTAGAGTTGAGACAGTGGGCAATCAGCCCCAGCATTTT.